The 30 T cell receptor beta chains below all came from one sample that was sequenced in a study of T cells in Graves' hyperthyroidism and ophthalmopathy (dated by TCRdb to between 2018 and 2021). Library generation was performed with multiplex PCR. The sequencing machine was an Illumina HiSeq 2000. Amplification of TCR beta CDR3 regions was carried out from RNA transcripts. The TCR CDR3 was subjected to a first round of RT-PCR using the HTBI primer set and the Qiagen OneStep RT-PCR kit. The public reads were quality trimmed at Q25 with fastp and then assembled into clones with MiXCR by TCRdb, keeping productive beta chains. One record per CDR3 amino acid sequence lists the most common genes and DNA. Recorded for this sample are around 300,000 distinct CDR3 sequences; less than 30% of them occurred a single time. The top ten clones comprise approximately 25% of the sample. Material: blood. The receptors originated from a man aged 35-49 years with Graves' hyperthyroidism that later progressed to Graves' ophthalmopathy.

Many counts were recorded for this clonotype. The rearrangement links TRBV7-9 to TRBJ2-5, with a tentative D call TRBD2 (6 bases). Germline V gives CDR1 SEHNR, CDR2 FQNEAQ (reference sequence). The V end lost 5 bases, the J end lost 4 bases, and 20 bases lay between the germline ends. The CDR3 covers 16 residues. The CDR3 loop is CASSPNPFVGRETQYF. CDR3 coding DNA: TGTGCCAGCAGCCCCAACCCTTTCGTCGGGAGAGAGACCCAGTACTTC.

This clonotype has just a few counts. A junction end diverges from the germline sequence, so it may reflect a read error. The gene calls are TRBV15 and TRBJ2-7; D not resolved. CDR3 length: 13 residues. Germline loops: CDR1 LNHNV, CDR2 YYDKDF (reference sequence). The CDR3 reads CATSREMPGEQCF. CDR3 DNA sequence: TGTGCCACCAGCAGAGAGATGCCCGGCGAGCAGTGCTTC. Combining the CDR3 with reference TRBV15 and TRBJ2-7 gives the whole variable domain DAMVIQNPRYQVTQFGKPVTLSCSQTLNHNVMYWYQQKSSQAPKLLFHYYDKDFNNEADTPDNFQSRRPNTSFCFLDIRSPGLGDTAMYLCATSREMPGEQCFGPGTRLTVT.

The chain carries TRBV12-3 or TRBV12-4 and TRBJ1-3; D perhaps matches TRBD1 (5 bases). The CDR3 covers 16 residues. With 9 bases removed from V and 4 bases from J, the gap between germline ends came to 22 bases. The CDR3 reads CASSETARGLGNTIYF. CDR3 DNA: TGTGCCAGTTCAGAGACAGCGCGGGGTTTGGGAAACACCATATATTTT.

This clonotype occurred many times. The V gene is TRBV20-1, the J gene TRBJ2-5; 8 positions agree with TRBD2. Germline CDR1 DFQATT, CDR2 SNEGSKA (reference sequence). The V and J ends lost 0 bases and 3 bases, in that order; junction bases with no gene match: 12. The CDR3 is 17 residues long. CDR3 loop: CSARDLGAGAIEETQYF. CDR3 DNA: TGCAGTGCTAGAGATCTGGGAGCGGGAGCGATAGAAGAGACCCAGTACTTC.

This clonotype was found many times. The chain is built from TRBV10-2 and TRBJ2-7; 11 bases align to TRBD1. Germline CDR1 reads WSHSY; CDR2 reads SAAADI. This CDR3 is 15 amino acids long. Trimming at V came to 4 bases and at J to 2 bases, leaving 4 bases not matched to a gene. CDR3 nucleotide sequence: TGCGCCAGCAGTGGGACAGGGGGCGCGGCCTACGAGCAGTACTTC. Translated: CASSGTGGAAYEQYF.

This clonotype was seen repeatedly, ten times or more. It may be a read error: a sequence one base away is much more abundant. Without the conserved terminal phenylalanine or tryptophan, this CDR3 likely stems from a read error. The chain has TRBV12-3 or TRBV12-4 and TRBJ2-7; TRBD2 agrees at 12 bases. Trimming took 4 bases from V and 5 from J; bases not matched to a gene: 6. This CDR3 contains 15 residues. The DNA for the CDR3 is TGTGCCAGCAGTTCACGACTAGCGGGAGTTGACGAGCAGTACCTC. Translation gives CASSSRLAGVDEQYL.

This clonotype was seen at least ten times. The chain couples TRBV6-5 to TRBJ2-7; 7 bases are a match to TRBD1. Germline V gene data show CDR1 as MNHEY and CDR2 as SVGAGI. The CDR3 length is 13 residues. Trimming at V came to 8 bases and at J to 2 bases, leaving 6 bases not matched to a gene. The CDR3 loop reads CASYRQGAYEQYF. The CDR3 bases are TGTGCCAGCTACCGACAGGGCGCCTACGAGCAGTACTTC.

Only one count was recorded for this clonotype. This sequence may be a read error, since a much larger clone differs from it by one base. The chain recombines TRBV11-2 with TRBJ2-7, with 9 positions matching TRBD2. The CDR3 extends over 15 amino acids. CDR1 and CDR2 (germline): SGHAT, FQNNGV. The CDR3 spells CAGSLDSSGGGEQYF. The CDR3, as DNA: TGTGCCGGCAGCTTAGATAGTAGCGGGGGCGGAGAGCAGTACTTC.

This clonotype was recorded once. The gene calls are TRBV28 and TRBJ2-2; 8 nucleotides align to TRBD2. The length of the CDR3 is 16 residues. Germline CDR1 is MDHEN and CDR2 is SYDVKM. V lost 6 bases to trimming and J lost 6 bases; unmatched junction nucleotides: 12. The CDR3 spells CASSGSGNRDSGELFF. CDR3 nucleotides: TGTGCCAGCAGCGGTAGCGGGAACCGTGATTCCGGGGAGCTGTTTTTT.

V is TRBV2 and J is TRBJ1-2; 11 positions match TRBD1. The CDR3 spans 15 residues. J lost 7 bases, V lost 2 bases, and 6 bases had no gene match. Germline V gene lookup returns CDR1 SNHLY and CDR2 FYNNEI. The DNA for the CDR3 is TGTGCCAGCAGTGAAACAGCCGGGACAGGGGGTGGCTACACCTTC. The encoded protein is CASSETAGTGGGYTF.

This clonotype was found many times. This chain uses TRBV6-5 with TRBJ1-1; a weak D match, TRBD1 (5 bases). V dropped 1 base and J dropped 0 bases, with 6 bases sitting between them. The V gene's germline CDR1 is MNHEY and CDR2 SVGAGI. There are 14 residues in the CDR3. This chain's CDR3 is CASSYWGVNTEAFF. The DNA of the CDR3 is TGTGCCAGCAGTTACTGGGGGGTGAACACTGAAGCTTTCTTT.

This clonotype was seen a handful of times. The genes are TRBV24-1 and TRBJ2-1, with 7 positions matching TRBD1. Germline trimming cut 2 bases from V and 8 bases from J; bases unmatched to any gene: 8. Germline CDR1 is KGHDR and CDR2 is SFDVKD. This CDR3 region has 15 residues. The CDR3 region is CATSDWDRPGHEQFF. CDR3 nucleotide sequence: TGTGCCACCAGTGATTGGGACAGACCCGGGCATGAGCAGTTCTTC.

This clonotype was picked up many times. This sequence joins TRBV5-1 and TRBJ2-7; D is uncertain. Trimming stripped 1 base from V and 3 bases from J, with 14 bases between. Per germline, CDR1 SGHRS and CDR2 YFSETQ. The CDR3 spans 15 residues. In DNA form, the CDR3 reads TGCGCCAGCAGCTTGTTAGCAGGTGTCAACTACGAGCAGTACTTC. Amino acid sequence: CASSLLAGVNYEQYF.

There are many counts of this clonotype. The chain links TRBV7-6 to TRBJ1-1, with D hard to call. Germline CDR1 and CDR2: SGHVS and FNYEAQ. V lost 7 bases, J lost 8 bases, and 17 bases lay in between. CDR3 length: 13 amino acids. This CDR3 reads CASTPAEKSEAFF. The DNA for the CDR3 is TGTGCCAGCACCCCGGCCGAGAAAAGCGAAGCTTTCTTT.

Ten or more counts support this clonotype. The chain recombines TRBV19 with TRBJ2-5; 8 positions match TRBD2. The V gene end was trimmed by 7 bases and the J gene end by 5 bases; junction bases not matched to a gene: 9. This CDR3 is 14 amino acids long. CDR1 and CDR2 (germline): LNHDA, SQIVND (reference sequence). The CDR3 coding sequence is TGTGCCAGTAAATCGGGACTAGAGACGGAGACCCAGTACTTC. Amino acids: CASKSGLETETQYF. The full variable domain, completed using reference TRBV19 and TRBJ2-5, is DGGITQSPKYLFRKEGQNVTLSCEQNLNHDAMYWYRQDPGQGLRLIYYSQIVNDFQKGDIAEGYSVSREKKESFPLTVTSAQKNPTAFYLCASKSGLETETQYFGPGTRLLVL.

This clonotype was found a few times. The rearrangement uses TRBV6-1 and TRBJ2-7; D unresolved. V was shortened by 7 bases and J by 4 bases, with 8 bases between the two germline ends. Germline assignment: CDR1 MNHNS and CDR2 SASEGT. This CDR3 region has 11 residues. CDR3 nucleotide sequence: TGTGCCAGCACCGAGTTGTACGAGCAGTACTTC. It translates to CASTELYEQYF.

The chain is built from TRBV28 and TRBJ1-2; D is unclear. This CDR3 is 14 amino acids long. CDR1 is MDHEN and CDR2 is SYDVKM in the germline V gene. Trimming took off 7 bases at V and 4 bases at J, with 16 bases between the two ends. The CDR3 DNA follows: TGTGCCAGCACAAGATCGGCGGGTGGCTATGGCTACACCTTC. Translated, it gives CASTRSAGGYGYTF.

This clonotype was recorded many times. The J gene is TRBJ1-1, the V gene TRBV20-1; the match to TRBD1 covers 7 bases. V lost 5 bases and J lost 1; bases outside the gene matches: 13. The CDR3 is 16 amino acids. Germline V lookup: CDR1 DFQATT, CDR2 SNEGSKA (reference sequence). CDR3 in amino acids: CSAWGFPDRKNTEAFF. The CDR3 nucleotides are TGCAGTGCTTGGGGGTTTCCGGACAGGAAGAACACTGAAGCTTTCTTT.

This clonotype showed up many times. V usage is TRBV2 and J usage is TRBJ2-7, with a tentative D call TRBD2 (5 bases). The V end lost 7 bases, the J end lost 2 bases, and 9 bases lay between the germline ends. This CDR3 has 12 residues. Germline V CDR1 and CDR2: SNHLY, FYNNEI. For the CDR3, the DNA is TGTGCCAGCAAAGAGGGAACCTACGAGCAGTACTTC. As protein: CASKEGTYEQYF.

DNA of the CDR3: TGTGCCAGCAGCACGGGACTAGCGGCTACCGGGGAGCTGTTTTTT. This encodes CASSTGLAATGELFF. This chain links TRBV7-2 with TRBJ2-2; 11 bases fit TRBD2. CDR3 length equals 15 residues. With V trimmed by 5 bases and J by 5 bases, 4 bases remained unmatched. Germline CDR1 and CDR2: SGHTA and FQGNSA.

This clonotype was seen repeatedly, ten times or more. CDR3: CAISQGNAGDYEQYF. For the CDR3, the DNA is TGTGCCATCAGTCAGGGGAATGCGGGAGACTACGAGCAGTACTTC. The rearrangement uses TRBV10-3 and TRBJ2-7, with a tentative D call TRBD2 (7 bases). The V end lost 5 bases, the J end lost 3 bases, and 17 bases lay between the germline ends. Looked up from germline, CDR1 is ENHRY and CDR2 is SYGVKD. The CDR3 has 15 residues.

This clonotype showed up many times. The chain uses TRBV20-1 and TRBJ1-2, with D possibly being TRBD1 (5 bases). The CDR3 is 14 amino acids. Trimming shortened V by 4 bases and J by 0 bases, and 12 bases separated the two germline ends. The V gene's germline CDR1 is DFQATT and CDR2 SNEGSKA (reference sequence). DNA for the CDR3: TGCAGTGCTAAAACCGCAGGGACTAACTATGGCTACACCTTC. It specifies CSAKTAGTNYGYTF.

This clonotype was counted a few times. This sequence joins TRBV5-1 and TRBJ2-5; D perhaps matches TRBD1 (6 bases). Trimming pared 0 bases from V and 3 bases from J, leaving 9 bases between. The germline V gene encodes CDR1 SGHRS and CDR2 YFSETQ. The CDR3 length is 14 residues. CDR3 sequence: CASSLGGLKETQYF. CDR3 DNA sequence: TGCGCCAGCAGCTTGGGGGGGCTGAAAGAGACCCAGTACTTC.

This clonotype was counted many times. The chain links TRBV29-1 to TRBJ2-7; D is possibly TRBD1 or TRBD2 (5 bases each). Germline V gives CDR1 SQVTM, CDR2 ANQGSEA. The CDR3 totals 12 residues. The V end lost 7 bases, the J end lost 4 bases, and 14 bases lay between the germline ends. CDR3 coding DNA: TGCAGCGGGGGGACGACAGTTTACGAGCAGTACTTC. This translates into CSGGTTVYEQYF.

The chain uses TRBV7-9 and TRBJ2-7, with D perhaps matching TRBD1 (5 bases). Germline V lookup: CDR1 SEHNR, CDR2 FQNEAQ (reference sequence). Trimming left V 5 bases short and J 7 bases short, with 15 bases between. This CDR3 is 13 amino acids long. The CDR3 DNA reads TGTGCCAGCAGCAGCGTTCAGGGCCAGGAGCAGTACTTC. Its translation is CASSSVQGQEQYF.

This clonotype was recorded once. The chain has TRBV12-3 or TRBV12-4 and TRBJ1-4; 7 bases line up with TRBD1. The V gene end was trimmed by 5 bases and the J gene end by 4 bases; junction bases not matched to a gene: 4. The CDR3 extends over 14 amino acids. CDR3 DNA sequence: TGTGCCAGCAGTATACAGGGGCGTAATGAAAAACTGTTTTTT. Translated, it gives CASSIQGRNEKLFF.

This sequence joins TRBV6-1 and TRBJ2-7; TRBD2 matches at 8 bases. The length of the CDR3 is 16 residues. The J segment lost 3 bases and the V segment lost 5 bases, leaving 12 bases of the junction unmatched. In germline, CDR1 is MNHNS, CDR2 SASEGT. The CDR3 reads CASSPTRGTSFYEQYF. The DNA of the CDR3 is TGTGCCAGCAGTCCCACGAGGGGGACTAGTTTCTACGAGCAGTACTTC.

This clonotype was observed a few times. The chain carries TRBV6-2 or TRBV6-3 and TRBJ2-7, with D unclear. Trimming removed 5 bases from V and 3 bases from J, with 8 bases in between. CDR1 is MNHEY, CDR2 SVGEGT, per germline. The CDR3 contains 12 residues. The CDR3 DNA reads as TGTGCCAGCAGTAGAATTGGCTACGAGCAGTACTTC. Protein sequence: CASSRIGYEQYF.

The table lists this clonotype with many counts. This chain connects TRBV30 to TRBJ1-1, with D perhaps matching TRBD1 (5 bases). The CDR3 totals 12 residues. Trimming removed 7 bases at V and 5 bases at J, with 14 bases between. In germline, CDR1 is GTSNPN, CDR2 SVGIG (reference sequence). The CDR3 is CASGTHGTEAFF. For the CDR3, the DNA is TGTGCCTCAGGGACCCATGGGACTGAAGCTTTCTTT. Based on the CDR3 plus reference TRBV30 and TRBJ1-1, the full variable domain is SQTIHQWPATLVQPVGSPLSLECTVEGTSNPNLYWYRQAAGRGLQLLFYSVGIGQISSEVPQNLSASRPQDRQFILSSKKLLLSDSGFYLCASGTHGTEAFFGQGTRLTVV.

This clonotype was detected ten times or more. The chain has TRBV11-2 and TRBJ2-7; D is unresolved. This CDR3 has 11 residues. V lost 4 bases, J lost 7 bases, and 8 bases lay in between. Germline values: CDR1 SGHAT, CDR2 FQNNGV. The CDR3 loop reads CASSSFGEQYF. In DNA, the CDR3 is TGTGCCAGCAGCTCGTTCGGGGAGCAGTACTTC.